The present T cell receptor (beta chain) was sequenced within a study of blood T cells in healthy people across ages. A minimum of 6 million PBMCs was isolated per sample. Germline V lookup: CDR1 SQVTM, CDR2 ANQGSEA. The CDR3 spans 15 residues. The germline V and J ends were trimmed by 4 bases and 0 bases, with 13 bases remaining between them. Of note for this clonotype: Its antigen is currently unknown.

Alongside a J-beta primer mix, a sample-barcoded 5' primer served in a second PCR lasting about 6 to 11 cycles. Each cDNA molecule carried a tag from a template-switch adaptor that contained 12 random nucleotides. Using its own MiXCR run on the 5' RACE reads, TCRdb lists one record per CDR3 protein. The sample lists around 990,000 distinct CDR3 sequences, more than 30% occurring once. Study-wide results and limits: Diversity of TCR beta per million T cells declined in a roughly linear way with age.

The clonotype was recovered from a young man in good health. This chain connects TRBV29-1 to TRBJ2-1; no firm D call. The sequenced sample was blood. The CDR3 region is CSVGVGPSSYNEQFF. CDR3 coding DNA: TGCAGCGTTGGAGTCGGTCCAAGCTCCTACAATGAGCAGTTCTTC.